Presented here are 3 T cell receptor beta chains from one specimen sequenced in a study of response to subunit inactivated influenza vaccine. A single record per CDR3 protein comes from TCRdb applying MiXCR to the RT-PCR reads. The sample lists more than 550,000 distinct CDR3 sequences; 11% were seen once. These same data were also listed under a study on T cells expressing NK-cell markers. As reported in that work: As the method of synthesis, 5'RACE template switching with UMIs yielded TCR beta cDNA.

The sequencing used PBMCs from blood, collected on the day of vaccination. These receptors all stem from a man between 45 and 60 years old who received an inactivated influenza vaccine.

The V and J genes are TRBV7-9 and TRBJ2-7; 8 bases align to TRBD1. There are 15 residues in the CDR3. V lost 6 bases, J lost 3 bases, and 10 bases stayed unmatched. Germline V gene data show CDR1 as SEHNR and CDR2 as FQNEAQ (reference sequence). CDR3 sequence: CASSYSGTGNYEQYF. In DNA, the CDR3 is TGTGCCAGCAGTTACTCCGGGACAGGTAACTACGAGCAGTACTTC. The full variable domain, completed using reference TRBV7-9 and TRBJ2-7, is DTGVSQNPRHKITKRGQNVTFRCDPISEHNRLYWYRQTLGQGPEFLTYFQNEAQLEKSRLLSDRFSAERPKGSFSTLEIQRTEQGDSAMYLCASSYSGTGNYEQYFGPGTRLTVT.

This clonotype was detected a few times. CDR3: CASSEGFGGLAGARSTDTQYF. The DNA of the CDR3 is TGTGCCAGCAGTGAAGGGTTCGGGGGACTAGCGGGAGCGAGGTCTACAGATACGCAGTATTTT. V usage is TRBV2 and J usage is TRBJ2-3; 14 bases fit TRBD2. The CDR3 is made up of 21 amino acids. J gave up 3 bases and V 1 base, and 15 bases lay outside the gene matches. Per germline, CDR1 SNHLY and CDR2 FYNNEI.

V and J are TRBV15 and TRBJ2-7; D assignment may be TRBD1 or TRBD2 (5 bases each). This CDR3 is built from 14 residues. Germline V lookup: CDR1 LNHNV, CDR2 YYDKDF (reference sequence). The germline V and J ends were trimmed by 1 base and 3 bases, with 10 bases remaining between them. As DNA, the CDR3 is TGTGCCACCAGCAGAGCCGGGACCTTCTACGAGCAGTACTTC. It is translated as CATSRAGTFYEQYF.